Included here is one T cell receptor beta chain sequence, with context. This sample stems from a study of control samples from healthy donors and cancer patients. Germline V gene lookup returns CDR1 GTSNPN and CDR2 SVGIG (reference sequence). V gave up 2 bases and J gave up 3 bases; unmatched junction bases: 4. The CDR3 spans 15 residues. Repertoires were generated with immunoSEQ multiplex PCR, while TCRdb's copy carries only in-frame clones and drops some. The sample lists some 130,000 clones, about 95% occurring once. The receptor's source is a man aged 30 to 45 in good health. This chain uses TRBV30 with TRBJ1-3; 10 bases are a match to TRBD1. The source material was blood. CDR3 DNA: TGTGCCTGGAGTACCGGGACAGGGGTTGGAAACACCATATATTTT. It codes for CAWSTGTGVGNTIYF.